The present T cell receptor (beta chain) was sequenced within a study of shared clonotypes between healthy human individuals. To note about this clone: What it binds is unknown.

Study findings and constraints: What naive subsets generally showed was a larger estimated richness than memory subsets showed.

Running of the assay took place at deep level. Splitting of each subset's genomic DNA was done evenly across several immunoSEQ plates. Replicate PCRs for sorted subsets used 200 ng DNA; this equaled about 30,000 T cell genomes. Clones were read by immunoSEQ multiplex PCR, and TCRdb kept only the in-frame ones, dropping some. The sample shows about 2.1 million clones, under 95% of them seen only once. The V gene's germline CDR1 is MNHEY and CDR2 SMNVEV (reference sequence). V shed 2 bases and J shed 4 bases, with 16 bases lying between them. The CDR3 length is 16 residues. Naive CD8 cells, CD45RO-negative and positively selected for CCR7, excluded terminally differentiated effector memory CD45RA+ cells.

This clonotype was obtained from a man younger than 35 in good health. Some clones in this sample may be carry-over from other donors' samples. This chain joins TRBV27 and TRBJ2-3; D is possibly TRBD1 (5 bases). The sample taken for sequencing was naive CD8+ T cells from PBMCs. CDR3 loop: CASSLLYGQGPDTQYF. DNA of the CDR3: TGTGCCAGCAGTTTACTCTACGGGCAGGGTCCAGATACGCAGTATTTT.